This T cell receptor beta chain is drawn from a study of cytomegalovirus exposure and HLA in healthy donors. Germline V gene sequence: CDR1 MDHEN, CDR2 SYDVKM. The CDR3 has 16 amino acids. The V and J ends lost 1 base and 2 bases respectively, with 14 bases between them. PCR employed 60 Vbeta and 13 Jbeta primers. The repertoire was sequenced with immunoSEQ multiplex PCR; TCRdb's copy has only in-frame clones and lacks some. Of 75,000 to 90,000 clones in the sample, over 65% are singletons; the top ten hold about 3.5%. The sequenced sample was PBMCs. The clonotype originates from a middle-aged man in good health and CMV-seronegative. The chain couples TRBV28 to TRBJ1-1, with D possibly TRBD1 on 5 matching bases. The CDR3 DNA sequence: TGTGCCAGCAGTTTATCGGGGGGACTGATTAACACTGAAGCTTTCTTT. This gives the protein CASSLSGGLINTEAFF.